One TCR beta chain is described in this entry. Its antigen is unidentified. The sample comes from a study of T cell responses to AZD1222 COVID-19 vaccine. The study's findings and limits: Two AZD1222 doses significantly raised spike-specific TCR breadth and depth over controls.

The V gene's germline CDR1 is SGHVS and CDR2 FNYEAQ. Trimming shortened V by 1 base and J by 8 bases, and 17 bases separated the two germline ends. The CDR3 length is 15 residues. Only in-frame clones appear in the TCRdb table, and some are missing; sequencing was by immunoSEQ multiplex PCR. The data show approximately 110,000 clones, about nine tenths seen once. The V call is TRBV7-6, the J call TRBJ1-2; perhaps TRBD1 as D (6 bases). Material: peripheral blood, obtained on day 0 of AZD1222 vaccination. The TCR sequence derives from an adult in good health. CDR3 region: CASSLDGGLSWGYTF. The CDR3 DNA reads TGTGCCAGCAGCTTAGATGGGGGGCTTTCTTGGGGCTACACCTTC.